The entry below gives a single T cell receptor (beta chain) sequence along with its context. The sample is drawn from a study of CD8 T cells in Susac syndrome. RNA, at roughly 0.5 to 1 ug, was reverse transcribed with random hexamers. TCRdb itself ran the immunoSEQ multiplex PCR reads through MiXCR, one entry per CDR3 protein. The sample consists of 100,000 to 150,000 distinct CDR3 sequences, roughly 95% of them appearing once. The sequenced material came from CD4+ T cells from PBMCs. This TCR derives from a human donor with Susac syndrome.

The DNA for the CDR3 is TGTGCCAGCAGCCCGGGACATGCCTACGAGCAGTACTTC. Translation gives CASSPGHAYEQYF. This chain uses TRBV3-1 with TRBJ2-7; D is possibly TRBD1 (6 bases). Trimming took off 4 bases at V and 2 bases at J, with 9 bases between the two ends. Germline V gene data show CDR1 as LGHDT and CDR2 as YNNKEL (reference sequence). CDR3 length: 13 residues.